Presented here are 3 T cell receptor beta chains from one specimen sequenced in a study of CD8+ T cells in alopecia areata. In each case, RNA was isolated and then reverse transcribed into cDNA as the sequencing template. Measured with immunoSEQ multiplex PCR; TCRdb has only the in-frame clones, and not every one. The data show some 160,000 clones, about three fifths seen once. Described treatment: oral pan-JAK inhibitor, 5-10 mg twice daily. Sequences were derived from CD4+ T cells sorted from blood, sampled at week 4, from a patient treated with tofacitinib. These receptors were taken from a human donor with alopecia areata.

The V gene is TRBV15, the J gene TRBJ1-1; possibly TRBD1 for D (5 bases). The CDR3 runs 14 residues. Trimming stripped 0 bases from V and 6 bases from J, with 11 bases between. Germline V gene lookup returns CDR1 LNHNV and CDR2 YYDKDF (reference sequence). CDR3 nucleotides: TGTGCCACCAGCAGAGATCAGTCGGGACCTGAAGCTTTCTTT. Translating it yields CATSRDQSGPEAFF.

The V call is TRBV29-1, the J call TRBJ2-7, with 8 bases fitting TRBD1. The CDR3 totals 16 residues. Trimming took 7 bases from V and 2 from J; bases not matched to a gene: 16. Germline CDR1 and CDR2: SQVTM and ANQGSEA. CDR3 sequence: CSAVGGTGGIAYEQYF. The CDR3 region has the DNA TGCAGCGCGGTTGGTGGAACAGGGGGGATCGCCTACGAGCAGTACTTC.

This clone was observed a handful of times. V and J are TRBV2 and TRBJ1-2, with TRBD1 as a possible D gene (5 bases). Germline lookup yields CDR1 SNHLY and CDR2 FYNNEI. Trimming shortened V by 5 bases and J by 0 bases, and 13 bases separated the two germline ends. The CDR3 contains 15 residues. CDR3 residues: CASSFRRGPNYGYTF. In DNA form, the CDR3 reads TGTGCCAGCAGTTTCCGTAGGGGCCCTAACTATGGCTACACCTTC. The whole variable domain, filled in from reference TRBV2 and TRBJ1-2, reads EPEVTQTPSHQVTQMGQEVILRCVPISNHLYFYWYRQILGQKVEFLVSFYNNEISEKSEIFDDQFSVERPDGSNFTLKIRSTKLEDSAMYFCASSFRRGPNYGYTFGSGTRLTVV.